This passage covers 27 T cell receptor beta chains from one sample sequenced in a study of technical replicates of blood from a few donors (dated by TCRdb to the late 2010s). Receptors were amplified or captured by the immunoSEQ multiplex PCR assay. TCRdb took this table from immuneACCESS and kept in-frame rearrangements with V and J called. Such tables lack part of the clones; where checked against another copy, unresolved V genes explain under half of the gap, and the rest is unexplained. The sample records 75,000 or so clones, approximately 93% of which are singletons. In total, the top ten clones hold 0.41% of the sample. Input material: T cells isolated from PBMCs. The receptors come from a human donor in good health.

The rearrangement uses TRBV30 and TRBJ2-3; tentative D call: TRBD1 (5 bases). Germline CDR1 is GTSNPN and CDR2 is SVGIG (reference sequence). Trimming took off 2 bases at V and 4 bases at J, with 10 bases between the two ends. This CDR3 region has 13 residues. The DNA for the CDR3 is TGTGCCTGGAGTCAGGGAATCGCAGATACGCAGTATTTT. This encodes CAWSQGIADTQYF.

CDR3 loop: CASSLQGKTEAFF. CDR3 DNA: TGTGCCAGCAGTCTACAGGGTAAGACTGAAGCTTTCTTT. The chain uses TRBV6-5 and TRBJ1-1, with D perhaps TRBD1 (6 bases). Germline-derived CDR1 and CDR2 are MNHEY and SVGAGI. CDR3 length: 13 residues. Between the trimmed V and J ends, which lost 5 bases and 5 bases, there was a span of 12 bases.

The chain joins TRBV11-2 to TRBJ2-7; tentatively, D is TRBD2 (6 bases). The CDR3 totals 13 residues. V lost 3 bases to trimming and J lost 3 bases, with 9 bases between them. Germline loops: CDR1 SGHAT, CDR2 FQNNGV. CDR3 amino acids: CASSFGTYYEQYF. CDR3 DNA sequence: TGTGCCAGCAGCTTCGGGACTTACTACGAGCAGTACTTC.

The chain links TRBV4-1 to TRBJ2-7; TRBD2 matches at 8 bases. Germline V gives CDR1 MGHRA, CDR2 YSYEKL. The CDR3 consists of 17 residues. Trimming at V came to 0 bases and at J to 4 bases, leaving 11 bases not matched to a gene. The CDR3 DNA sequence: TGCGCCAGCAGCCAAGATGAGGCAGCGGGAGTGGGGTACGAGCAGTACTTC. Protein product: CASSQDEAAGVGYEQYF.

V is TRBV28 and J is TRBJ2-7; 7 bases are shared with TRBD1. The CDR3 is 15 amino acids. V was clipped by 7 bases and J by 5 bases; unmatched bases: 14. CDR1 and CDR2 (germline): MDHEN, SYDVKM. The CDR3 coding sequence is TGTGCCAGCAACCCTATACAGGGGTGGTACGACGAGCAGTACTTC. The encoded protein is CASNPIQGWYDEQYF.

The CDR3 DNA follows: TGTGCCAGCACCGATCCGGGACAGGGGGGAGACCAAGAGACCCAGTACTTC. Encoded protein: CASTDPGQGGDQETQYF. The chain recombines TRBV7-9 with TRBJ2-5, with 11 bases that match TRBD1. The CDR3 extends over 17 amino acids. The germline gives CDR1 SEHNR, CDR2 FQNEAQ (reference sequence). Trimming at V came to 7 bases and at J to 0 bases, leaving 10 bases not matched to a gene.

This chain joins TRBV27 and TRBJ2-7, with 7 bases identical to TRBD1. This CDR3 region has 14 residues. Trimming took 4 bases from V and 1 from J; bases not matched to a gene: 4. CDR1 and CDR2 (germline): MNHEY, SMNVEV (reference sequence). CDR3 amino acids: CASSWGQSSYEQYF. The CDR3 nucleotides are TGTGCCAGCAGTTGGGGACAGTCGTCCTACGAGCAGTACTTC.

This clone was picked up a small number of times. The chain recombines TRBV11-3 with TRBJ2-5; TRBD1 matches at 7 bases. The CDR3 is 14 residues long. In germline, CDR1 is SGHNT, CDR2 YENEEA. V lost 5 bases to trimming and J lost 4 bases; unmatched junction nucleotides: 7. CDR3 in DNA: TGTGCCAGCAGCCCTTCACAGGGGAGAGAGACCCAGTACTTC. This sequence encodes CASSPSQGRETQYF.

This sequence joins TRBV2 and TRBJ2-3; 7 bases match TRBD2. The CDR3 has 15 residues. With 3 bases clipped from V and 1 base from J, the junction kept 4 bases outside the gene matches. Germline V gene sequence: CDR1 SNHLY, CDR2 FYNNEI. For the CDR3, the DNA is TGTGCCAGCAGTGATTCCCTAGCGGGCACAGATACGCAGTATTTT. Amino acids: CASSDSLAGTDTQYF.

This clone was counted once. The chain links TRBV4-1 to TRBJ2-7, with 8 bases aligning to TRBD1. Germline trimming cut 0 bases from V and 7 bases from J; bases unmatched to any gene: 8. CDR3 length: 15 residues. CDR1 is MGHRA, CDR2 YSYEKL, per germline. The CDR3 coding sequence is TGCGCCAGCAGCCAAGATCCCGGACAGGGTGAAGAGCAGTACTTC. Residues: CASSQDPGQGEEQYF.

V usage is TRBV7-3 and J usage is TRBJ2-7, with D possibly being TRBD1 (5 bases). The CDR3 covers 14 residues. Germline CDR1 SGHTA, CDR2 FQGTGA. With 2 bases removed from V and 0 bases from J, the gap between germline ends came to 8 bases. Here the CDR3 DNA reads TGTGCCAGCAGCTTAGACAGCAACTCCTACGAGCAGTACTTC. It specifies CASSLDSNSYEQYF.

The chain carries TRBV25-1 and TRBJ2-5; D is unclear. CDR3 length equals 12 residues. V dropped 4 bases and J dropped 7 bases, with 10 bases sitting between them. Germline lookup yields CDR1 MGHDK and CDR2 SYGVNS. The CDR3 loop reads CASSVQSGTQYF. The CDR3 DNA reads TGTGCCAGCAGTGTACAGTCCGGGACCCAGTACTTC.

The V and J genes are TRBV7-6 and TRBJ2-7; the match to TRBD2 covers 9 bases. The ends lost 5 bases at V and 2 bases at J; junction bases unmatched: 7. In germline, CDR1 is SGHVS, CDR2 FNYEAQ. The length of the CDR3 is 15 residues. CDR3 sequence reads: CASSPRLAAPYEQYF. The DNA for the CDR3 is TGTGCCAGCAGCCCCCGACTAGCGGCACCCTACGAGCAGTACTTC.

J is TRBJ1-3 and V is TRBV4-3; D is uncertain. Looked up from germline, CDR1 is LGHNA and CDR2 is YSLEER. V lost 3 bases, J lost 4 bases, and 13 bases lay in between. This CDR3 comprises 15 residues. Written as DNA, the CDR3 is TGCGCCAGCAGCCATGACACTTACCCGGGAAACACCATATATTTT. It encodes CASSHDTYPGNTIYF.

This clone appeared once. The same CDR3 also results from other DNA sequences found in this sample. The rearrangement uses TRBV7-9 and TRBJ2-1; D ambiguous. Trimming took 1 base from V and 0 from J, leaving 4 bases between them. Germline lookup yields CDR1 SEHNR and CDR2 FQNEAQ (reference sequence). The CDR3 is 14 residues long. CDR3 residues: CASSLGSSYNEQFF. CDR3 sequence (DNA): TGTGCCAGCAGCTTAGGTAGCTCCTACAATGAGCAGTTCTTC.

The genes are TRBV10-3 and TRBJ2-7, with a tentative D call TRBD1 (5 bases). Trimming shortened V by 7 bases and J by 1 base, and 8 bases separated the two germline ends. The CDR3 loop spans 12 amino acids. Germline V gene lookup returns CDR1 ENHRY and CDR2 SYGVKD. As DNA, the CDR3 is TGTGCCATCATGGACACATCCTACGAGCAGTACTTC. This codes for CAIMDTSYEQYF.

The chain links TRBV7-9 to TRBJ1-2, with 12 bases fitting TRBD1. Germline V gene sequence: CDR1 SEHNR, CDR2 FQNEAQ (reference sequence). Trimming at V came to 1 base and at J to 8 bases, leaving 14 bases not matched to a gene. The CDR3 is made up of 18 amino acids. CDR3 residues: CASSLGFLGGTGGQGYTF. CDR3 coding DNA: TGTGCCAGCAGCTTAGGCTTTCTGGGGGGGACAGGGGGCCAGGGCTACACCTTC.

This chain connects TRBV29-1 to TRBJ2-7, with TRBD1 matching over 9 bases. Germline trimming cut 7 bases from V and 4 bases from J; bases unmatched to any gene: 8. The CDR3 covers 13 residues. In germline, CDR1 is SQVTM, CDR2 ANQGSEA. The CDR3: CSATGTGRYEQYF. CDR3 nucleotides: TGCAGCGCGACCGGGACAGGGCGATACGAGCAGTACTTC.

The gene calls are TRBV9 and TRBJ2-1; D is ambiguous. This CDR3 comprises 13 residues. CDR1 is SGDLS and CDR2 is YYNGEE in the germline V gene. V shed 3 bases and J shed 4 bases, with 8 bases lying between them. The CDR3 DNA follows: TGTGCCAGCAGCGACTTCGGGTACAATGAGCAGTTCTTC. It codes for CASSDFGYNEQFF.

This chain connects TRBV7-2 to TRBJ2-7; D is undetermined. Trimming pared 3 bases from V and 4 bases from J, leaving 13 bases between. Germline values: CDR1 SGHTA, CDR2 FQGNSA. This CDR3 has 14 residues. CDR3 loop: CASSFGRLFYEQYF. The CDR3 DNA sequence: TGTGCCAGCAGCTTCGGCAGGCTATTTTACGAGCAGTACTTC.

V usage is TRBV7-8 and J usage is TRBJ1-5; D gene unclear. Trimming stripped 0 bases from V and 4 bases from J, with 10 bases between. Looked up from germline, CDR1 is SGHVS and CDR2 is FQNEAQ. The CDR3 runs 15 residues. The CDR3 here is CASSLALGSNQPQHF. CDR3 nucleotide sequence: TGTGCCAGCAGCTTAGCGTTGGGCAGTAATCAGCCCCAGCATTTT.

This clone was found once. This chain links TRBV18 with TRBJ2-1; no reliable D call. V lost 6 bases, J lost 7 bases, and 13 bases lay in between. There are 13 residues in the CDR3. Germline CDR1 reads KGHSH; CDR2 reads LQKENI. The CDR3 region is CASSSSGLNEQFF. The CDR3 DNA reads TGTGCCAGCTCTTCGAGTGGTTTGAATGAGCAGTTCTTC.

This chain connects TRBV30 to TRBJ2-7; TRBD1 matches 7 bases. The CDR3 length is 12 residues. J lost 3 bases, V lost 4 bases, and 3 bases had no gene match. Looked up from germline, CDR1 is GTSNPN and CDR2 is SVGIG (reference sequence). The CDR3 sequence is CAWTAGGYEQYF. The CDR3 DNA sequence: TGTGCCTGGACGGCAGGGGGCTACGAGCAGTACTTC. Full variable domain (missing parts from reference TRBV30 and TRBJ2-7): SQTIHQWPATLVQPVGSPLSLECTVEGTSNPNLYWYRQAAGRGLQLLFYSVGIGQISSEVPQNLSASRPQDRQFILSSKKLLLSDSGFYLCAWTAGGYEQYFGPGTRLTVT.

The chain uses TRBV7-9 and TRBJ2-1; D possibly corresponds to TRBD2 (7 bases). CDR3 size: 17 residues. Germline CDR1 reads SEHNR; CDR2 reads FQNEAQ (reference sequence). Trimming removed 5 bases from V and 2 bases from J, with 19 bases in between. CDR3 nucleotides: TGTGCCAGCAGCCCCCTGGGAGGGGGACGAGCCTACAATGAGCAGTTCTTC. It specifies CASSPLGGGRAYNEQFF. The whole variable domain, remainder taken from reference TRBV7-9 and TRBJ2-1, is DTGVSQNPRHKITKRGQNVTFRCDPISEHNRLYWYRQTLGQGPEFLTYFQNEAQLEKSRLLSDRFSAERPKGSFSTLEIQRTEQGDSAMYLCASSPLGGGRAYNEQFFGPGTRLTVL.

The DNA for the CDR3 is TGTGCCAGCAGCTTAGCGCTTATAGGGGGTATTTCCTACGAGCAGTACTTC. Translating it yields CASSLALIGGISYEQYF. The chain employs TRBV7-8 and TRBJ2-7, with D maybe TRBD1 (6 bases). This CDR3 comprises 17 residues. Germline CDR1 and CDR2: SGHVS and FQNEAQ. V was pared by 0 bases and J by 1 base, with 16 bases between.

The chain employs TRBV18 and TRBJ1-1; D gene unclear. Between the trimmed V and J ends, which lost 6 bases and 4 bases, there was a span of 18 bases. The CDR3 runs to 15 residues. Germline values: CDR1 KGHSH, CDR2 LQKENI. CDR3 nucleotide sequence: TGTGCCAGCTCCCTGGGGAGTCCGGGAGGCACTGAAGCTTTCTTT. Protein: CASSLGSPGGTEAFF.

V is TRBV5-1 and J is TRBJ2-1, with 7 bases aligning to TRBD1. The CDR3 is 14 residues long. J was trimmed by 5 bases and V by 4 bases; bases with no gene match: 6. CDR1 is SGHRS and CDR2 is YFSETQ in the germline V gene. DNA of the CDR3: TGCGCCAGCAGCCAGAGACAGGGCCACAATGAGCAGTTCTTC. This translates into CASSQRQGHNEQFF.